Listed below are T cell receptor beta chains from one sample, sequenced in a study of blood T cell repertoires in COVID-19. Profiling relied on immunoSEQ multiplex PCR, and the TCRdb table lists in-frame clones only, not all of them. The repertoire holds hundreds of thousands of clones, with more than 80% as singletons. Source material: PBMCs or T cells enriched from blood (not recorded which). The receptors here all came from a man younger than 30 who had recovered from COVID-19. The CDR3 runs from the conserved cysteine through the conserved F or W. Fields, in order: V gene, clone size, J gene, CDR3 protein. Not every row has a clone size; where given, it reads once, few, many or a size class.

TRBV19	NA	TRBJ1-3	CASSSMSGNTIYF
TRBV19	NA	TRBJ1-5	CASSIVAGPYSNQPQHF
TRBV7-8	NA	TRBJ2-2	CASTRPGALKAGELFF
TRBV12-3/TRBV12-4	NA	TRBJ1-2	CASSLWVEGLTF
TRBV13	few	TRBJ1-1	CASSLGQFEAFF
TRBV2	NA	TRBJ1-1	CASSEQVGRLGEAFF
TRBV27	NA	TRBJ1-1	CASSLGTGAVTEAFF
TRBV18	NA	TRBJ2-7	CASSRGTGVTYEQYF
TRBV2	NA	TRBJ2-1	CASSGLRGAPLRQFF
TRBV10-3	NA	TRBJ2-1	CAISESGGPYNEQFF
TRBV3-1/TRBV3-2	once	TRBJ2-1	CASSLSGRANEQFF
TRBV20-1	NA	TRBJ1-6	CSASRQGQDNSPLHF
TRBV27	NA	TRBJ1-6	CASSHRYTGPASPLHF
TRBV20-1	NA	TRBJ2-1	CSASDWREGNEQFF
TRBV3-1/TRBV3-2	NA	TRBJ2-1	CASSPDKYNEQFF
TRBV24-1	few	TRBJ1-2	CATSDADYGYTF
TRBV29-1	NA	TRBJ1-1	CSVDRLIRGYAEAFF